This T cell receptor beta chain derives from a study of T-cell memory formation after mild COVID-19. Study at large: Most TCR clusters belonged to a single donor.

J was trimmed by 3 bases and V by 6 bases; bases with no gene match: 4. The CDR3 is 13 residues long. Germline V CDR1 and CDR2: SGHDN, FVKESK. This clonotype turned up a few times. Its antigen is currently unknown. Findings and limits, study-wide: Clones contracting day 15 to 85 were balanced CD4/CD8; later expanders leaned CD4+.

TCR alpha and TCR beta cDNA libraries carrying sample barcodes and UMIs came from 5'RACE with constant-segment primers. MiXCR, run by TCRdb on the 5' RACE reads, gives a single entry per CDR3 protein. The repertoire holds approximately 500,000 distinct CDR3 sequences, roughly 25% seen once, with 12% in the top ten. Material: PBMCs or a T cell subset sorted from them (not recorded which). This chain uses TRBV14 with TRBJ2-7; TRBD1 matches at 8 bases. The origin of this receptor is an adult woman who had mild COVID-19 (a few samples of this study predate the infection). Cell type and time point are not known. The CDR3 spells CASRPGGVYEQYF. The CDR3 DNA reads TGTGCCAGCAGACCAGGGGGCGTCTACGAGCAGTACTTC.